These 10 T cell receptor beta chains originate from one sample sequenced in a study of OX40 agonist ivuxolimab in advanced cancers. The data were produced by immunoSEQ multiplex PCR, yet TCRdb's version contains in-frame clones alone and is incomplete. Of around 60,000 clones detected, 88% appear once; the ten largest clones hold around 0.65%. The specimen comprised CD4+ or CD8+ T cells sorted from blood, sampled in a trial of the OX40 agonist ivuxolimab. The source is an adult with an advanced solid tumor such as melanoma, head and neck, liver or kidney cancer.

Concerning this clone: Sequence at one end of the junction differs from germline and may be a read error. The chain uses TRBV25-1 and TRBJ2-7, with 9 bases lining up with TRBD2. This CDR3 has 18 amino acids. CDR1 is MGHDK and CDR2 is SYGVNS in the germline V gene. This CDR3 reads CASSASVGLAGFSHEQYF. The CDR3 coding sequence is TGTGCCAGCAGTGCCTCCGTGGGGCTAGCGGGATTCTCCCACGAGCAGTACTTC.

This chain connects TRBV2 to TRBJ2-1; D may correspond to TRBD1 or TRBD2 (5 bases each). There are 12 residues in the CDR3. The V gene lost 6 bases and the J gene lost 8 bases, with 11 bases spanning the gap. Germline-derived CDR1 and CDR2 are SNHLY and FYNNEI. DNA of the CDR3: TGTGCCAGCAGAAAACTGGGGGATGAGCAGTTCTTC. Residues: CASRKLGDEQFF.

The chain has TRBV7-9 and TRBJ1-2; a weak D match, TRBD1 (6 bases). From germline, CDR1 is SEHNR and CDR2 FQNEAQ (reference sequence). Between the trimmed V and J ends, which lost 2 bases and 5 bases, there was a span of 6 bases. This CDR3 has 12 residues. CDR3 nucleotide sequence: TGTGCCAGCAGCTTAACAGGGTATGGCTACACCTTC. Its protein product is CASSLTGYGYTF.

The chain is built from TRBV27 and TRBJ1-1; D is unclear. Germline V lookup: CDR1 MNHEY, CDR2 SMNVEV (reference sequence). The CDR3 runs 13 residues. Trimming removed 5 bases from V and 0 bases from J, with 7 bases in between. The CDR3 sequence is CASSATVNTEAFF. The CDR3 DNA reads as TGTGCCAGCAGTGCAACGGTGAACACTGAAGCTTTCTTT.

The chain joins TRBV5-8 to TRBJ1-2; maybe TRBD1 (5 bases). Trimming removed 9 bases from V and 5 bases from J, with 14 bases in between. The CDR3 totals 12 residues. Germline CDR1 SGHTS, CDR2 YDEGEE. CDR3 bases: TGTGCCAATGGGGCACGGCGGTATGGCTACACCTTC. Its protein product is CANGARRYGYTF.

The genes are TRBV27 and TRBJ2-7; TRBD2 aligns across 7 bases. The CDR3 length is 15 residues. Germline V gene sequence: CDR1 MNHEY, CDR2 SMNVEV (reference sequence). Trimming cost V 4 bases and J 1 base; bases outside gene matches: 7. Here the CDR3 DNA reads TGTGCCAGCAGTTCCCCAGCGGGAAGGTCCTACGAGCAGTACTTC. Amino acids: CASSSPAGRSYEQYF.

Written as DNA, the CDR3 is TGTGCCAGCAGCTTAGGGGGACAGTTGGATGGCTACACCTTC. It translates to CASSLGGQLDGYTF. This chain connects TRBV7-9 to TRBJ1-2; 7 nucleotides align to TRBD1. The J segment lost 6 bases and the V segment lost 1 base, leaving 5 bases of the junction unmatched. Germline assignment: CDR1 SEHNR and CDR2 FQNEAQ (reference sequence). The CDR3 is 14 amino acids.

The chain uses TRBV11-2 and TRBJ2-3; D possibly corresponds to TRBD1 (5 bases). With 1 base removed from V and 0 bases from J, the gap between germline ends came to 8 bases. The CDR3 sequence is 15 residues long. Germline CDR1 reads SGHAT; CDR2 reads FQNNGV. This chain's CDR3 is CASSLVPGSTDTQYF. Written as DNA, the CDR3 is TGTGCCAGCAGCTTAGTGCCAGGGAGCACAGATACGCAGTATTTT.

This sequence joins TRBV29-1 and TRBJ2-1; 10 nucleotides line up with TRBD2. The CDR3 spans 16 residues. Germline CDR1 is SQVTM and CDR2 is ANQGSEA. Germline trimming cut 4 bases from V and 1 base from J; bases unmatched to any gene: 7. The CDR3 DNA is TGCAGCGTTGGGCTAGCGGGAGCTCTATCCTACAATGAGCAGTTCTTC. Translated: CSVGLAGALSYNEQFF.

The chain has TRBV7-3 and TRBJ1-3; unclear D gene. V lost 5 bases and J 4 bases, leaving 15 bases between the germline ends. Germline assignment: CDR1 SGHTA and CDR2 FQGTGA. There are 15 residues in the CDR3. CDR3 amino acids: CASSPTRGPGNTIYF. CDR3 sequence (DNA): TGTGCCAGCAGCCCCACTCGCGGCCCCGGAAACACCATATATTTT.